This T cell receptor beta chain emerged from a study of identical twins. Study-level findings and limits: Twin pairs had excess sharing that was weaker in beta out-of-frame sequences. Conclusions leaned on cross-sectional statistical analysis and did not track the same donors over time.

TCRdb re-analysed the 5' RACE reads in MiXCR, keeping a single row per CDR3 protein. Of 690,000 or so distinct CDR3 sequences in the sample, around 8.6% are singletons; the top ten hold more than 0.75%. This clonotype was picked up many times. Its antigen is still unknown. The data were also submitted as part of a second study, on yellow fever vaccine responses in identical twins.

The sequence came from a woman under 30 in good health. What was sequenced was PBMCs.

The CDR3 sequence is CASSLLPGDTEAFF. CDR3 nucleotides: TGTGCCAGCAGCTTATTACCCGGCGACACTGAAGCTTTCTTT. The chain uses TRBV11-2 and TRBJ1-1; no clear D gene. Trimming stripped 2 bases from V and 3 bases from J, with 10 bases between. The CDR3 length is 14 residues. Germline V gene data show CDR1 as SGHAT and CDR2 as FQNNGV. The full variable domain, rest sourced from reference TRBV11-2 and TRBJ1-1, is EAGVAQSPRYKIIEKRQSVAFWCNPISGHATLYWYQQILGQGPKLLIQFQNNGVVDDSQLPKDRFSAERLKGVDSTLKIQPAKLEDSAVYLCASSLLPGDTEAFFGQGTRLTVV.